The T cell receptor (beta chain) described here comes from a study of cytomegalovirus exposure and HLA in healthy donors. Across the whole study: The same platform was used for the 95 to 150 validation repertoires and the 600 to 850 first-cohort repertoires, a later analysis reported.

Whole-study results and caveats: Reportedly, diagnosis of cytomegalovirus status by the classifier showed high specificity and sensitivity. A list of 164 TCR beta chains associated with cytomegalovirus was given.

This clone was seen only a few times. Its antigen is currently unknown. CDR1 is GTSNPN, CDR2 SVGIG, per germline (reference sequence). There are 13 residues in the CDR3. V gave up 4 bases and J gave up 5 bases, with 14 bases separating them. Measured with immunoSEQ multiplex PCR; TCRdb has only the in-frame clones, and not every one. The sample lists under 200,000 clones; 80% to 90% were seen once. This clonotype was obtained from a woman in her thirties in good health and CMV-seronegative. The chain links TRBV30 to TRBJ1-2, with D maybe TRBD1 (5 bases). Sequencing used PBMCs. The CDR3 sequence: CAWTPGIPYGYTF. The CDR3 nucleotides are TGTGCCTGGACCCCAGGGATTCCATATGGCTACACCTTC.